These 2 T cell receptor beta chains were sequenced from one sample in a study of shared clonotypes between healthy human individuals. Measured with immunoSEQ multiplex PCR; TCRdb has only the in-frame clones, and not every one. The table shows 450,000 to 550,000 clones, with 70% to 80% occurring only once. Sequenced input: PBMCs. The source of these receptors is a woman in her thirties or forties in good health. Some clones in this sample may be carry-over from other donors' samples.

The chain couples TRBV6-5 to TRBJ1-1, with D possibly being TRBD1 (6 bases). The CDR3 is made up of 14 amino acids. Germline V gene data show CDR1 as MNHEY and CDR2 as SVGAGI. V lost 7 bases to trimming and J lost 4 bases, with 16 bases between them. The CDR3: CASTTLGGGTEAFF. The CDR3 DNA follows: TGTGCCAGCACCACCTTGGGAGGGGGCACTGAAGCTTTCTTT.

This chain joins TRBV19 and TRBJ2-3, with TRBD2 matching 10 bases. The CDR3 length is 16 residues. Germline CDR1 and CDR2: LNHDA and SQIVND (reference sequence). V trimming: 2 bases; J trimming: 6 bases; junction bases outside the gene matches: 8. The CDR3, as DNA: TGTGCCAGTAGTATATTGCCCAGCGGGAGGGCCGATACGCAGTATTTT. Translating gives CASSILPSGRADTQYF.